Shown below are 27 T cell receptor beta chains from a single sample sequenced in a study of blood T cell repertoires in COVID-19. The table came from immunoSEQ multiplex PCR; TCRdb's copy has only in-frame clones and leaves some out. Of roughly 200,000 clones in the sample, under 90% were seen once. Sequencing was done on a sample of peripheral blood. The receptors were sampled from a woman aged 80 or older with COVID-19, enrolled during active disease.

V and J are TRBV11-2 and TRBJ2-1, with D perhaps TRBD1 (5 bases). This CDR3 contains 16 residues. Looked up from germline, CDR1 is SGHAT and CDR2 is FQNNGV. The ends were cut back, 5 bases at V and 5 bases at J, with 19 bases in the middle. The CDR3: CASSPVMGLQHNEQFF. The CDR3 DNA follows: TGTGCCAGCAGCCCAGTGATGGGGCTTCAGCACAATGAGCAGTTCTTC.

The chain couples TRBV12-3 or TRBV12-4 to TRBJ2-1, with D tentatively TRBD2 (5 bases). The CDR3 runs 13 residues. V was trimmed by 9 bases and J by 9 bases, leaving 18 bases between them. DNA for the CDR3: TGTGCCAGTGGGGAGCCCGGGCGAAGTGAGCAGTTCTTC. This encodes CASGEPGRSEQFF.

The genes are TRBV3-1 (or the pseudogene TRBV3-2) and TRBJ1-4, with TRBD1 matching 7 bases. Germline loops: CDR1 LGHDT, CDR2 YNNKEL (reference sequence). Germline trimming cut 1 base from V and 6 bases from J; bases unmatched to any gene: 5. This CDR3 is built from 15 residues. CDR3: CASSQGQGGDEKLFF. The CDR3 DNA reads as TGTGCCAGCAGCCAAGGACAGGGAGGTGATGAAAAACTGTTTTTT.

The chain recombines TRBV25-1 with TRBJ2-1, with 8 nucleotides matching TRBD1. With 4 bases clipped from V and 6 bases from J, the junction kept 5 bases outside the gene matches. The length of the CDR3 is 14 residues. Germline CDR1 reads MGHDK; CDR2 reads SYGVNS. CDR3 bases: TGTGCCAGCAGTGGGACAGGGTCGCGCAATGAGCAGTTCTTC. Translation: CASSGTGSRNEQFF.

This chain connects TRBV5-6 to TRBJ1-3, with 7 nucleotides matching TRBD1. The CDR3 consists of 18 residues. V shed 4 bases and J 4 bases; nucleotides not matched to a gene: 17. Germline loops: CDR1 SGHDT, CDR2 YYEEEE. CDR3 region: CASSRQKRDRVSGNTIYF. CDR3 in DNA: TGTGCCAGCAGCCGACAGAAGCGAGACAGGGTTTCCGGAAACACCATATATTTT.

V is TRBV7-9 and J is TRBJ1-1; no clear D gene. Germline CDR1 SEHNR, CDR2 FQNEAQ (reference sequence). The CDR3 loop spans 16 amino acids. The V and J ends lost 1 base and 4 bases respectively, with 16 bases between them. The CDR3 here is CASSLESGRAGTEAFF. The CDR3 nucleotides are TGTGCCAGCAGCTTAGAATCAGGAAGGGCGGGCACTGAAGCTTTCTTT.

The chain links TRBV7-9 to TRBJ2-3; D perhaps matches TRBD2 (5 bases). This CDR3 region has 14 residues. Per the germline V gene, CDR1 is SEHNR and CDR2 is FQNEAQ (reference sequence). The V and J ends lost 6 bases and 3 bases respectively, with 13 bases between them. CDR3 bases: TGTGCCAGCAGTTTCGGGGTGCCGACAGATACGCAGTATTTT. This sequence encodes CASSFGVPTDTQYF.

This clone was seen a few times. This chain connects TRBV7-2 to TRBJ2-7, with 10 bases matching TRBD2. J lost 7 bases, V lost 4 bases, and 10 bases had no gene match. This CDR3 comprises 15 residues. Germline CDR1 is SGHTA and CDR2 is FQGNSA. The DNA for the CDR3 is TGTGCCAGCAGCTCCTTGGGACTAGCGTCTTCTGAGCAGTACTTC. Its protein is CASSSLGLASSEQYF.

The gene calls are TRBV28 and TRBJ1-5; D perhaps matches TRBD1 (6 bases). CDR3 length: 15 residues. Trimming removed 2 bases at V and 6 bases at J, with 14 bases between. Germline V gene lookup returns CDR1 MDHEN and CDR2 SYDVKM. CDR3: CASSLGGRGGQPQHF. The CDR3 bases are TGTGCCAGCAGTTTAGGAGGAAGAGGGGGTCAGCCCCAGCATTTT.

The chain links TRBV6-6 to TRBJ2-7, with 12 bases matching TRBD1. Per germline, CDR1 MNHNY and CDR2 SVGAGI (reference sequence). CDR3 length: 14 amino acids. V shed 6 bases, J shed 6 bases, and the junction held 6 bases outside the gene matches. The CDR3 DNA sequence: TGTGCCAGCAGGAGCGGGACAGGGGGCGTCGAGCAGTACGTC. This codes for CASRSGTGGVEQYV.

V gene TRBV3-1 (or the pseudogene TRBV3-2) combines with J gene TRBJ1-4; TRBD1 aligns across 7 bases. Looked up from germline, CDR1 is LGHDT and CDR2 is YNNKEL (reference sequence). The CDR3 has 16 amino acids. V lost 1 base and J lost 8; bases outside the gene matches: 10. This CDR3 is CASSQGYAGGHEKLFF. The DNA of the CDR3 is TGTGCCAGCAGCCAAGGTTACGCAGGGGGACACGAAAAACTGTTTTTT.

This rearrangement joins TRBV30 to TRBJ1-1; tentative D call: TRBD1 (5 bases). Germline values: CDR1 GTSNPN, CDR2 SVGIG (reference sequence). The CDR3 sequence is 13 residues long. V was pared by 0 bases and J by 4 bases, with 9 bases between. The DNA for the CDR3 is TGTGCCTGGAGTGTATATAGGGGCACTGAAGCTTTCTTT. Protein product: CAWSVYRGTEAFF.

This chain connects TRBV28 to TRBJ2-3; 10 nucleotides align to TRBD1. Germline-derived CDR1 and CDR2 are MDHEN and SYDVKM. The CDR3 loop spans 18 amino acids. V shed 6 bases, J shed 0 bases, and the junction held 12 bases outside the gene matches. CDR3 loop: CASSRPGTGVSSTDTQYF. The CDR3 nucleotides are TGTGCCAGCAGCCGCCCCGGGACAGGGGTTAGTAGCACAGATACGCAGTATTTT. Filled out from reference TRBV28 and TRBJ2-3, the complete variable domain reads DVKVTQSSRYLVKRTGEKVFLECVQDMDHENMFWYRQDPGLGLRLIYFSYDVKMKEKGDIPEGYSVSREKKERFSLILESASTNQTSMYLCASSRPGTGVSSTDTQYFGPGTRLTVL.

The chain couples TRBV6-4 to TRBJ2-1; unclear D gene. This CDR3 has 16 amino acids. With 2 bases removed from V and 9 bases from J, the gap between germline ends came to 20 bases. Germline assignment: CDR1 MRHNA and CDR2 SNTAGT. The CDR3 coding sequence is TGTGCCAGCAGTGACAGGTCTGGGCCCCCCCGTGGTGAGCAGTTCTTC. The encoded protein is CASSDRSGPPRGEQFF.

The chain recombines TRBV6-6 with TRBJ2-7, with 10 bases that match TRBD1. The CDR3 is 14 amino acids. Trimming removed 8 bases from V and 3 bases from J; junction bases left unmatched: 7. Germline CDR1 reads MNHNY; CDR2 reads SVGAGI (reference sequence). The CDR3 loop is CASRRGTGDYEQYF. DNA for the CDR3: TGTGCCAGCCGGAGAGGGACAGGGGACTACGAGCAGTACTTC.

Here the CDR3 DNA reads TGTGCCAGCAGTGCTGGGCCCCGGGGCTATGGCTACACCTTC. This encodes CASSAGPRGYGYTF. The V and J genes are TRBV6-4 and TRBJ1-2, with no clear D. The germline V gene encodes CDR1 MRHNA and CDR2 SNTAGT. This CDR3 spans 14 amino acids. Trimming left V 4 bases short and J 4 bases short, with 13 bases between.

J is TRBJ2-3 and V is TRBV3-1 (or the pseudogene TRBV3-2); TRBD2 matches at 11 bases. CDR3 length: 17 residues. With V trimmed by 1 base and J by 4 bases, 7 bases remained unmatched. CDR1 LGHDT and CDR2 YNNKEL come from the germline V gene (reference sequence). For the CDR3, the DNA is TGTGCCAGCAGCCAAGTAGCTAGCGGGGGGAAGGCAGATACGCAGTATTTT. This codes for CASSQVASGGKADTQYF.

The chain employs TRBV18 and TRBJ2-5; D remains ambiguous. V lost 5 bases, J lost 3 bases, and 4 bases lay in between. CDR1 KGHSH and CDR2 LQKENI come from the germline V gene. The CDR3 is made up of 11 amino acids. CDR3 in amino acids: CASSVKETQYF. Written as DNA, the CDR3 is TGTGCCAGCTCAGTTAAAGAGACCCAGTACTTC.

This sequence joins TRBV6-5 and TRBJ2-5, with D unresolved. Germline V gives CDR1 MNHEY, CDR2 SVGAGI. Between the trimmed V and J ends, which lost 10 bases and 5 bases, there was a span of 17 bases. The CDR3 has 13 residues. CDR3 region: CATAEFSRETQYF. The CDR3 coding sequence is TGTGCCACCGCGGAGTTCTCGCGGGAGACCCAGTACTTC.

V usage is TRBV19 and J usage is TRBJ1-2; D ambiguous. Germline loops: CDR1 LNHDA, CDR2 SQIVND (reference sequence). V dropped 3 bases and J dropped 8 bases, with 16 bases sitting between them. The CDR3 totals 14 residues. The CDR3 DNA reads as TGTGCCAGTAGTATCCCCGTAGGCCCAGGCGGCTACACCTTC. This sequence encodes CASSIPVGPGGYTF. Full variable domain (outside the CDR3, taken from reference TRBV19 and TRBJ1-2): DGGITQSPKYLFRKEGQNVTLSCEQNLNHDAMYWYRQDPGQGLRLIYYSQIVNDFQKGDIAEGYSVSREKKESFPLTVTSAQKNPTAFYLCASSIPVGPGGYTFGSGTRLTVV.

The chain joins TRBV19 to TRBJ1-4, with 7 bases aligning to TRBD1. The V gene end was trimmed by 9 bases and the J gene end by 5 bases; junction bases not matched to a gene: 9. Germline lookup yields CDR1 LNHDA and CDR2 SQIVND (reference sequence). The length of the CDR3 is 14 residues. The CDR3 loop reads CASSTGQLNEKLFF. As DNA, the CDR3 is TGTGCCAGCTCAACGGGACAGCTCAATGAAAAACTGTTTTTT.

The chain carries TRBV5-1 and TRBJ2-5; 10 nucleotides match TRBD1. With 0 bases clipped from V and 5 bases from J, the junction kept 4 bases outside the gene matches. This CDR3 has 15 amino acids. CDR1 and CDR2 from the germline V gene are SGHRS and YFSETQ. For the CDR3, the DNA is TGCGCCAGCAGCTTGGGGGGACAGGGGCTGGAGACCCAGTACTTC. This sequence encodes CASSLGGQGLETQYF.

V usage is TRBV4-1 and J usage is TRBJ1-5; D remains ambiguous. Germline lookup yields CDR1 MGHRA and CDR2 YSYEKL. The CDR3 sequence is 18 residues long. V lost 0 bases and J lost 0, with 15 bases in between. The chain's CDR3 is CASSQDASGVYSNQPQHF. CDR3 bases: TGCGCCAGCAGCCAAGACGCGTCCGGGGTGTATAGCAATCAGCCCCAGCATTTT.

This sequence joins TRBV12-3 or TRBV12-4 and TRBJ2-2; D unclear. Trimming left V 6 bases short and J 6 bases short, with 11 bases between. This CDR3 is 13 amino acids long. In DNA, the CDR3 is TGTGCCAGCAGACTTCTAGATCCCGGGGAGCTGTTTTTT. Translating gives CASRLLDPGELFF.

The chain couples TRBV18 to TRBJ2-2; D may be TRBD1 (5 bases). Germline values: CDR1 KGHSH, CDR2 LQKENI. The CDR3 has 13 amino acids. The V end lost 3 bases, the J end lost 7 bases, and 9 bases lay between the germline ends. CDR3: CASSPQGNGELFF. CDR3 bases: TGTGCCAGCTCACCCCAGGGAAACGGGGAGCTGTTTTTT.

In DNA, the CDR3 is TGTGCCAGCAGCCAAGGACTCCCAGGGACAGGGGGAAACACCATATATTTT. It encodes CASSQGLPGTGGNTIYF. The chain couples TRBV4-2 to TRBJ1-3; 9 nucleotides agree with TRBD1. J was trimmed by 4 bases and V by 1 base; bases with no gene match: 8. The CDR3 consists of 17 residues. Germline V gives CDR1 LGHNA, CDR2 YNFKEQ.

V and J are TRBV28 and TRBJ2-3; 8 bases are shared with TRBD2. The CDR3 is made up of 17 amino acids. V lost 6 bases and J lost 0; bases outside the gene matches: 11. Germline V CDR1 and CDR2: MDHEN, SYDVKM. The CDR3 loop is CASSFPLAGTSTDTQYF. The CDR3 DNA sequence: TGTGCCAGCAGCTTCCCCTTAGCGGGGACTAGCACAGATACGCAGTATTTT.